These 29 T cell receptor beta chains were all obtained from the same sample, sequenced in a study of CD8 T cells in Susac syndrome. The RNA, about 0.45 to 1 ug, was put through reverse transcription using random hexamers. TCRdb fed the immunoSEQ multiplex PCR reads into MiXCR, producing one record per CDR3 protein. Of more than 150,000 distinct CDR3 sequences listed, about 95% are singletons. Sequencing was carried out using CD4+ T cells from PBMCs. The receptors derive from a human donor with Susac syndrome.

The V call is TRBV29-1, the J call TRBJ2-7; D gene ambiguous. CDR3 length: 11 amino acids. The germline V gene has CDR1 SQVTM and CDR2 ANQGSEA. The germline V and J ends were trimmed by 5 bases and 3 bases, with 8 bases remaining between them. CDR3 sequence reads: CSVFDGYEQYF. The CDR3 region has the DNA TGCAGCGTTTTCGACGGCTACGAGCAGTACTTC.

This sequence joins TRBV7-9 and TRBJ1-6; TRBD1 is a possible D gene (6 bases). Germline lookup yields CDR1 SEHNR and CDR2 FQNEAQ (reference sequence). The V and J ends lost 3 bases and 10 bases respectively, with 13 bases between them. CDR3 size: 14 residues. The CDR3: CASSFTGQTSPLHF. In DNA, the CDR3 is TGTGCCAGCAGCTTCACCGGACAGACCTCACCCCTCCACTTT.

The chain uses TRBV9 and TRBJ2-1; D is perhaps TRBD1 or TRBD2 (5 bases each). The CDR3 has 14 amino acids. Germline V gene data show CDR1 as SGDLS and CDR2 as YYNGEE. Trimming cost V 0 bases and J 9 bases, with 13 bases left between them. The chain's CDR3 is CASSVASGTGEQFF. CDR3 nucleotide sequence: TGTGCCAGCAGCGTAGCCTCAGGGACGGGTGAGCAGTTCTTC.

This sequence joins TRBV29-1 and TRBJ1-5, with 8 bases identical to TRBD1. This CDR3 has 15 amino acids. J was trimmed by 5 bases and V by 4 bases; bases with no gene match: 10. CDR1 is SQVTM, CDR2 ANQGSEA, per germline. CDR3 sequence reads: CSVAPTGGVDQPQHF. The CDR3 DNA sequence: TGCAGCGTTGCACCTACAGGGGGGGTTGATCAGCCCCAGCATTTT.

The V gene is TRBV27, the J gene TRBJ2-1; D may be TRBD2 (7 bases). The CDR3 spans 15 residues. Germline CDR1 is MNHEY and CDR2 is SMNVEV (reference sequence). V lost 2 bases and J 6 bases, leaving 14 bases between the germline ends. In DNA, the CDR3 is TGTGCCAGCAGTTTAGGGGGGGGGCCATCCAATGAGCAGTTCTTC. This sequence encodes CASSLGGGPSNEQFF.

The chain combines TRBV5-4 with TRBJ2-3; tentatively, D is TRBD2 (5 bases). This CDR3 region has 13 residues. Germline loops: CDR1 SGHNT, CDR2 YYREEE (reference sequence). V lost 2 bases, J lost 5 bases, and 9 bases lay in between. DNA of the CDR3: TGTGCCAGCAGCTTAAACCGGGGAGATACGCAGTATTTT. Translated, it gives CASSLNRGDTQYF.

V usage is TRBV12-3 or TRBV12-4 and J usage is TRBJ1-1; no reliable D call. V was shortened by 5 bases and J by 3 bases, with 16 bases between the two germline ends. The CDR3 loop spans 15 amino acids. The CDR3 DNA is TGTGCCAGCAGTCCCGGGAACGCTTTGTACACTGAAGCTTTCTTT. This sequence encodes CASSPGNALYTEAFF.

This chain connects TRBV29-1 to TRBJ2-5; D is possibly TRBD2 (7 bases). Germline V gives CDR1 SQVTM, CDR2 ANQGSEA. Trimming removed 6 bases at V and 4 bases at J, with 18 bases between. The CDR3 sequence is 14 residues long. DNA of the CDR3: TGCAGCGTCTCCGGGGGGCTGGGGGGAGAGACCCAGTACTTC. Translating gives CSVSGGLGGETQYF.

The chain employs TRBV6-6 and TRBJ1-1; D ambiguous. The V end was cut by 7 bases, the J end by 4 bases, with 13 bases between. The CDR3 length is 13 residues. The germline gives CDR1 MNHNY, CDR2 SVGAGI (reference sequence). The CDR3 is CASNKADFTEAFF. In DNA, the CDR3 is TGTGCCAGCAACAAGGCAGATTTCACTGAAGCTTTCTTT.

The rearrangement links TRBV12-3 or TRBV12-4 to TRBJ2-5; 7 positions match TRBD2. The V and J ends lost 10 bases and 4 bases, in that order; junction bases with no gene match: 12. CDR3 length: 14 residues. CDR3 bases: TGTGCCACCACCCCGATGGGGGGGAGAGAGACCCAGTACTTC. Translated, it gives CATTPMGGRETQYF.

The V call is TRBV7-2, the J call TRBJ2-5; unclear D gene. Trimming took off 7 bases at V and 1 base at J, with 16 bases between the two ends. This CDR3 is 15 amino acids long. Germline CDR1 reads SGHTA; CDR2 reads FQGNSA. The CDR3 sequence: CASTRPGSSQETQYF. Written as DNA, the CDR3 is TGTGCCAGCACCCGCCCGGGTAGCAGCCAAGAGACCCAGTACTTC. Full variable domain (missing parts from reference TRBV7-2 and TRBJ2-5): GAGVSQSPSNKVTEKGKDVELRCDPISGHTALYWYRQSLGQGLEFLIYFQGNSAPDKSGLPSDRFSAERTGGSVSTLTIQRTQQEDSAVYLCASTRPGSSQETQYFGPGTRLLVL.

This rearrangement joins TRBV6-5 to TRBJ2-5; no reliable D call. The CDR3 totals 14 residues. CDR1 MNHEY and CDR2 SVGAGI come from the germline V gene. Trimming removed 6 bases from V and 4 bases from J, with 15 bases in between. As DNA, the CDR3 is TGTGCCAGCAGACCCAATCCCCCGGGAGAGACCCAGTACTTC. This gives the protein CASRPNPPGETQYF.

The rearrangement uses TRBV12-3 or TRBV12-4 and TRBJ2-2; D remains unclear. The V end was cut by 6 bases, the J end by 9 bases, with 17 bases between. The CDR3 is 14 amino acids. The DNA for the CDR3 is TGTGCCAGCAGCCCCAGACAAAACGGGCGGGAGCTGTTTTTT. Its translation is CASSPRQNGRELFF.

The chain is built from TRBV12-3 or TRBV12-4 and TRBJ2-4, with 7 bases lining up with TRBD1. V shed 6 bases and J 1 base; nucleotides not matched to a gene: 12. CDR3 length: 17 amino acids. The CDR3 DNA sequence: TGTGCCAGCAGCCACCGACAGGGTGTGATGGCCAAAAACATTCAGTACTTC. Translation: CASSHRQGVMAKNIQYF.

This chain joins TRBV28 and TRBJ1-5, with D unresolved. Deletions cut 6 bases from V and 3 bases from J, with 6 bases between. The CDR3 sequence is 12 residues long. CDR1 is MDHEN, CDR2 SYDVKM, per germline. CDR3 in DNA: TGTGCCAGCAGCGCAACCAATCAGCCCCAGCATTTT. It specifies CASSATNQPQHF.

The V gene is TRBV5-4, the J gene TRBJ1-2; 8 bases map to TRBD1. V trimming: 4 bases; J trimming: 6 bases; junction bases outside the gene matches: 8. Germline CDR1 and CDR2: SGHNT and YYREEE (reference sequence). The CDR3 is 14 amino acids. This chain's CDR3 is CASSPDRALNGYTF. Here the CDR3 DNA reads TGTGCCAGCAGCCCGGACAGGGCTTTAAATGGCTACACCTTC.

The J gene is TRBJ1-5, the V gene TRBV7-6; D ambiguous. Germline V CDR1 and CDR2: SGHVS, FNYEAQ. V was clipped by 0 bases and J by 8 bases, with 5 bases between them. The CDR3 spans 12 residues. CDR3 in amino acids: CASSLALKPQHF. CDR3 nucleotides: TGTGCCAGCAGCTTAGCGTTAAAGCCCCAGCATTTT.

The chain links TRBV7-2 to TRBJ2-4, with D possibly TRBD2 on 6 matching bases. The CDR3 runs 14 residues. Per the germline V gene, CDR1 is SGHTA and CDR2 is FQGNSA. V was clipped by 4 bases and J by 5 bases, with 12 bases between them. The CDR3 is CASSSGLIQNIQYF. CDR3 bases: TGTGCCAGCAGCTCGGGACTGATACAAAACATTCAGTACTTC.

This clonotype was detected once. V usage is TRBV11-2 and J usage is TRBJ2-1, with TRBD1 matching over 10 bases. Germline loops: CDR1 SGHAT, CDR2 FQNNGV. V dropped 5 bases and J dropped 5; count of bases not matched to a gene: 12. CDR3 length: 17 amino acids. Written as DNA, the CDR3 is TGTGCCAGCAGCCGCATTCAACGGGACAGGGGAAACAATGAGCAGTTCTTC. This gives the protein CASSRIQRDRGNNEQFF.

The chain has TRBV5-1 and TRBJ2-7; D not certain. There are 15 residues in the CDR3. The V end was cut by 4 bases, the J end by 3 bases, with 17 bases between. From germline, CDR1 is SGHRS and CDR2 YFSETQ. The CDR3 sequence: CASSSPPPSRYEQYF. The CDR3 DNA reads as TGCGCCAGCAGCAGTCCTCCCCCCTCCCGCTACGAGCAGTACTTC. The variable domain in full, with the rest retrieved from reference TRBV5-1 and TRBJ2-7, is KAGVTQTPRYLIKTRGQQVTLSCSPISGHRSVSWYQQTPGQGLQFLFEYFSETQRNKGNFPGRFSGRQFSNSRSEMNVSTLELGDSALYLCASSSPPPSRYEQYFGPGTRLTVT.

The chain joins TRBV12-3 or TRBV12-4 to TRBJ1-5, with 10 bases aligning to TRBD1. J lost 7 bases, V lost 6 bases, and 6 bases had no gene match. CDR3 length: 14 residues. The CDR3 DNA is TGTGCCAGCAGCCCCGGACAGGGGGGACAGCCCCAGCATTTT. It codes for CASSPGQGGQPQHF.

This sequence joins TRBV4-2 and TRBJ2-1; TRBD2 matches at 10 bases. V lost 9 bases, J lost 8 bases, and 7 bases stayed unmatched. Germline V CDR1 and CDR2: LGHNA, YNFKEQ. The CDR3 sequence is 13 residues long. CDR3 sequence reads: CASRAGGRDEQFF. CDR3 DNA sequence: TGTGCCAGTCGAGCGGGGGGGCGCGATGAGCAGTTCTTC.

The chain is built from TRBV7-3 and TRBJ1-2, with D possibly being TRBD1 (5 bases). The CDR3 runs 13 residues. The V gene lost 2 bases and the J gene lost 8 bases, with 12 bases spanning the gap. Germline V lookup: CDR1 SGHTA, CDR2 FQGTGA. The CDR3 here is CASSLGGSSGYTF. Here the CDR3 DNA reads TGTGCCAGCAGCTTAGGGGGGTCGAGCGGCTACACCTTC.

The genes are TRBV29-1 and TRBJ2-2; a possible D gene is TRBD1 (5 bases). Germline values: CDR1 SQVTM, CDR2 ANQGSEA. The CDR3 covers 13 residues. Between the trimmed V and J ends, which lost 4 bases and 3 bases, there was a span of 9 bases. The CDR3 DNA is TGCAGCGTTGCATTCAGGGACACCGGGGAGCTGTTTTTT. It specifies CSVAFRDTGELFF.

This clonotype was recorded only once. For the CDR3, the DNA is TGTGCCAGCAGCGTAGTAGACGTATCGAACACTGAAGCTTTCTTT. This sequence encodes CASSVVDVSNTEAFF. The chain links TRBV9 to TRBJ1-1; no clear D. CDR3 length equals 15 residues. V was cut by 0 bases and J by 1 base, with 10 bases left in between. In germline, CDR1 is SGDLS, CDR2 YYNGEE.

The CDR3 protein is CATSNPTSWETQYF. The CDR3 DNA reads TGTGCCACCAGCAACCCCACCTCGTGGGAGACCCAGTACTTC. The chain uses TRBV15 and TRBJ2-5, with D uncertain. CDR1 LNHNV and CDR2 YYDKDF come from the germline V gene (reference sequence). The V end was cut by 4 bases, the J end by 5 bases, with 14 bases between. CDR3 size: 14 residues.

V usage is TRBV29-1 and J usage is TRBJ1-2, with D tentatively TRBD1 (5 bases). Germline V gene sequence: CDR1 SQVTM, CDR2 ANQGSEA. Trimming shortened V by 3 bases and J by 6 bases, and 14 bases separated the two germline ends. The CDR3 is 13 residues long. CDR3 bases: TGCAGCGTTGAGTTGGTGGGGGTCCATGGCTACACCTTC. Protein product: CSVELVGVHGYTF.

CDR3 protein: CASSESGQGLFAGPEQFF. CDR3 nucleotides: TGTGCCAGCAGCGAGTCGGGACAGGGGCTCTTCGCGGGGCCGGAGCAGTTCTTC. This rearrangement joins TRBV7-9 to TRBJ2-1; TRBD1 matches 10 bases. This CDR3 spans 18 amino acids. Per germline, CDR1 SEHNR and CDR2 FQNEAQ (reference sequence). J was trimmed by 10 bases and V by 5 bases; bases with no gene match: 20.

The chain combines TRBV20-1 with TRBJ2-5; TRBD2 matches at 7 bases. Germline V lookup: CDR1 DFQATT, CDR2 SNEGSKA (reference sequence). Trimming at V came to 6 bases and at J to 5 bases, leaving 6 bases not matched to a gene. There are 12 residues in the CDR3. The CDR3 protein is CSAQRGGETQYF. The CDR3 DNA sequence: TGCAGTGCCCAGCGGGGAGGGGAGACCCAGTACTTC.